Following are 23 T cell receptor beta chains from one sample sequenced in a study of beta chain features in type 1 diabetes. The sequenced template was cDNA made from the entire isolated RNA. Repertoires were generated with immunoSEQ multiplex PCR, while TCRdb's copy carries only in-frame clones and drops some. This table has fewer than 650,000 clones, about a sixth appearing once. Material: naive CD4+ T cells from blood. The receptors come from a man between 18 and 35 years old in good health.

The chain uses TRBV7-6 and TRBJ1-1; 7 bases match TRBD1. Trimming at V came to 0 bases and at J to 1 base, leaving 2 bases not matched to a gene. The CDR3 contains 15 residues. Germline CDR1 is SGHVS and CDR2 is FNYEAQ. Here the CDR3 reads CASSLAGQQNTEAFF. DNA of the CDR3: TGTGCCAGCAGCTTAGCGGGACAGCAGAACACTGAAGCTTTCTTT.

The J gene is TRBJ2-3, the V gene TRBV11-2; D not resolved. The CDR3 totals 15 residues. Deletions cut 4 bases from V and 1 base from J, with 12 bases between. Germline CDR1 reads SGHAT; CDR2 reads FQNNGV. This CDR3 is CASSSPRLGTDTQYF. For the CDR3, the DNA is TGTGCCAGCAGCTCCCCGAGGCTGGGCACAGATACGCAGTATTTT.

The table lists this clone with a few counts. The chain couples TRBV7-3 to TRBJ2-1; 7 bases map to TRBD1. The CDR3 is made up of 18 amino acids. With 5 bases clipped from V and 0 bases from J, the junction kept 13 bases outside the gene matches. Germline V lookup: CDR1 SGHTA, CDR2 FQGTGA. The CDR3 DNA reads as TGTGCCAGCAGCGTACCCGAAGGGGGCGGAAGCTCCTACAATGAGCAGTTCTTC. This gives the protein CASSVPEGGGSSYNEQFF.

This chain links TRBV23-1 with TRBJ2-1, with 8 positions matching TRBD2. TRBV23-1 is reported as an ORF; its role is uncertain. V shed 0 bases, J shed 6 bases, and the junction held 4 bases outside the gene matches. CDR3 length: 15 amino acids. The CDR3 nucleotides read TGCGCCAGCAGTCAATCGGGGACTAGAGGCAATGAGCAGTTCTTC. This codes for CASSQSGTRGNEQFF.

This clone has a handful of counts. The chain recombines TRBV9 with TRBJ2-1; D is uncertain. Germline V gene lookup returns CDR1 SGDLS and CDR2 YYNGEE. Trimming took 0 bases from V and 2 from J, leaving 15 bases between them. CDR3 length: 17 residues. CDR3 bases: TGTGCCAGCAGCGTAGTGGGCGGTGGGCGAGCCTACAATGAGCAGTTCTTC. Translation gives CASSVVGGGRAYNEQFF.

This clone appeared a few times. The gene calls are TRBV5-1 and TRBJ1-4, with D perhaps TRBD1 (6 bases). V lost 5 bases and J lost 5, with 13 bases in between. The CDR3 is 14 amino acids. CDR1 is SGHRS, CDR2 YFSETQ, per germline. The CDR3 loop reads CASRPDRTNEKLFF. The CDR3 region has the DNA TGCGCCAGCAGACCCGACAGGACGAATGAAAAACTGTTTTTT.

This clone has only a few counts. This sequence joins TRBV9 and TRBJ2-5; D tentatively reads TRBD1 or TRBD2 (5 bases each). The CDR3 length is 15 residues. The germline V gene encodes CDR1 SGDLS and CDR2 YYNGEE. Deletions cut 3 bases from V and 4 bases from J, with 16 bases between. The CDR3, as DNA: TGTGCCAGCAGCGCCCCCGGGACCCCAAGAGAGACCCAGTACTTC. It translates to CASSAPGTPRETQYF.

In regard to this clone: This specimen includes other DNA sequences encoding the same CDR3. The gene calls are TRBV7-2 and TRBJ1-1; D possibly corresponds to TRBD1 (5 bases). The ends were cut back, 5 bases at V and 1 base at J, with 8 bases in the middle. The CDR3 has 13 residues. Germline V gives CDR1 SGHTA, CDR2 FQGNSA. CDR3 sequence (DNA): TGTGCCAGCAGCCCCGGACAGAACACTGAAGCTTTCTTT. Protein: CASSPGQNTEAFF.

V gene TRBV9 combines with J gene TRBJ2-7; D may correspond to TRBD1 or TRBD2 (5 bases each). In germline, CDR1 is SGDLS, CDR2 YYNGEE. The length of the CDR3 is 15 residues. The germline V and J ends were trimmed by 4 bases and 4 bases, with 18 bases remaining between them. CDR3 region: CASSLGTVELYEQYF. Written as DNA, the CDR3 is TGTGCCAGCAGCTTAGGGACGGTGGAATTGTACGAGCAGTACTTC.

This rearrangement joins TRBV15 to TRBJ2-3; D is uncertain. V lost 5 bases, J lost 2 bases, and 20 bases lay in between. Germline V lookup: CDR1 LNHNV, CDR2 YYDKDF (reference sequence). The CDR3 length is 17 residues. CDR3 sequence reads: CATSLAPDFALTDTQYF. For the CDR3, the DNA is TGTGCCACCAGCCTCGCCCCTGACTTTGCGCTCACAGATACGCAGTATTTT.

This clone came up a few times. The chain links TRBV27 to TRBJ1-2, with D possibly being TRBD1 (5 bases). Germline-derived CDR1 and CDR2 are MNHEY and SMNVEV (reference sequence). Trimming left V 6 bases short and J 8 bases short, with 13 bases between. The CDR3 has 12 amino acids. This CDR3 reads CASSSGTRGYTF. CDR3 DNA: TGTGCCAGCAGCAGCGGGACTCGCGGCTACACCTTC.

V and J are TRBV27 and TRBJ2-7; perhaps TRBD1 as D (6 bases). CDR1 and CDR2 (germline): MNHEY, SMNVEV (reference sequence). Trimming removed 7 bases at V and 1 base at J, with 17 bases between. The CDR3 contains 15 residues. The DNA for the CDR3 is TGTGCCAGCACCTCTAGGGGGATAGGTTCCTACGAGCAGTACTTC. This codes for CASTSRGIGSYEQYF.

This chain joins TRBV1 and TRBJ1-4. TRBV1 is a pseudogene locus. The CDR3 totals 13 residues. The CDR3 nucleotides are TGCACCAGCTGGACCGAGTTTGGTGAAAAACTGTTTTTT. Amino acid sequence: CTSWTEFGEKLFF.

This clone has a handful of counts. Here the CDR3 reads CASSLGAEGTGELFF. The CDR3 DNA follows: TGCGCCAGCAGCTTAGGCGCCGAGGGGACCGGGGAGCTGTTTTTT. The chain joins TRBV5-1 to TRBJ2-2; D possibly matches TRBD1 or TRBD2 (5 bases each). V lost 2 bases, J lost 5 bases, and 13 bases lay in between. This CDR3 is built from 15 residues. Germline V gene lookup returns CDR1 SGHRS and CDR2 YFSETQ.

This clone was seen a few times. The CDR3 sequence is CAGQVNSNQPQHF. CDR3 DNA sequence: TGTGCCGGACAGGTCAATAGCAATCAGCCCCAGCATTTT. J is TRBJ1-5 and V is TRBV6-1, with TRBD1 matching 7 bases. Germline lookup yields CDR1 MNHNS and CDR2 SASEGT. Trimming took 11 bases from V and 0 from J; bases not matched to a gene: 4. This CDR3 spans 13 amino acids.

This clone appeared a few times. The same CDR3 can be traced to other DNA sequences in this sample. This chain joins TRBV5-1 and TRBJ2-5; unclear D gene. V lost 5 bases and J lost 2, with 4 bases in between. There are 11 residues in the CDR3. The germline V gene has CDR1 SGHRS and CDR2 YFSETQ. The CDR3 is CASSYQETQYF. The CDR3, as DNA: TGCGCCAGCAGTTATCAAGAGACCCAGTACTTC.

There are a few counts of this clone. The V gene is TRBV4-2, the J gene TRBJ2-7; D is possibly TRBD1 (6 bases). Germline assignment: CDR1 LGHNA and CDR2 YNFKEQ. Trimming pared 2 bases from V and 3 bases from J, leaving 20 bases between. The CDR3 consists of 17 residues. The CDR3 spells CASSQRPGTLPYYEQYF. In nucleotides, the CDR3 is TGTGCCAGCAGCCAACGCCCCGGGACACTGCCTTACTACGAGCAGTACTTC.

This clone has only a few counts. This chain's CDR3 is CSVDAAGGVGELFF. CDR3 coding DNA: TGCAGCGTTGACGCGGCGGGAGGGGTCGGGGAGCTGTTTTTT. This rearrangement joins TRBV29-1 to TRBJ2-2; TRBD2 aligns across 9 bases. Germline V gene lookup returns CDR1 SQVTM and CDR2 ANQGSEA. The V segment lost 3 bases and the J segment 7 bases; nucleotides outside the gene matches: 6. The length of the CDR3 is 14 residues.

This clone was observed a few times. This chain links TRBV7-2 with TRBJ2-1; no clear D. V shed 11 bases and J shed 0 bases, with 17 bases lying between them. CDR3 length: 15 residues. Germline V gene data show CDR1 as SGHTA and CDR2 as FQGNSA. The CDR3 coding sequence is TGTGCCGGTTCGCAGGAATTTCCCTCCTACAATGAGCAGTTCTTC. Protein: CAGSQEFPSYNEQFF.

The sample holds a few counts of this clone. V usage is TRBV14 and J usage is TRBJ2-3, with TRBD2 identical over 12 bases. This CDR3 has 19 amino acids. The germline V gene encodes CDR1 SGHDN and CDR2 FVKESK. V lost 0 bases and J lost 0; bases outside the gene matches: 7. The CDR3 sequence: CASSQDSSGRARSTDTQYF. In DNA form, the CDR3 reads TGTGCCAGCAGCCAAGATTCTAGCGGGAGGGCCCGGAGCACAGATACGCAGTATTTT.

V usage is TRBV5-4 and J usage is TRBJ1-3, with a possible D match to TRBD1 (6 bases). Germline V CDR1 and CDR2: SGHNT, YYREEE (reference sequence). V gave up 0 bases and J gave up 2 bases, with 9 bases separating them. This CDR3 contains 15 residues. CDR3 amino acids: CASSLVGTPGNTIYF. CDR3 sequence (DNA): TGTGCCAGCAGCTTGGTCGGGACACCTGGAAACACCATATATTTT.

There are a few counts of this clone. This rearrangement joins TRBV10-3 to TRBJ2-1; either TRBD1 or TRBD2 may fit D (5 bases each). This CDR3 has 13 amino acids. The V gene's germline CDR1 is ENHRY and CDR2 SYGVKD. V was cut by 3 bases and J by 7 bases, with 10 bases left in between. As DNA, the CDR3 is TGTGCCATCAGTGATGGGGGTAATAATGAGCAGTTCTTC. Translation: CAISDGGNNEQFF.

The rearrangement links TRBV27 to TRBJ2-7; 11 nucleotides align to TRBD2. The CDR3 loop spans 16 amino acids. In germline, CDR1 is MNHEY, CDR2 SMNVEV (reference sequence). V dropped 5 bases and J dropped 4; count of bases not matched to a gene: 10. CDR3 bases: TGTGCCAGCAGTCCCCCCCCCACTAGCGGGGGATACGAGCAGTACTTC. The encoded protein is CASSPPPTSGGYEQYF.